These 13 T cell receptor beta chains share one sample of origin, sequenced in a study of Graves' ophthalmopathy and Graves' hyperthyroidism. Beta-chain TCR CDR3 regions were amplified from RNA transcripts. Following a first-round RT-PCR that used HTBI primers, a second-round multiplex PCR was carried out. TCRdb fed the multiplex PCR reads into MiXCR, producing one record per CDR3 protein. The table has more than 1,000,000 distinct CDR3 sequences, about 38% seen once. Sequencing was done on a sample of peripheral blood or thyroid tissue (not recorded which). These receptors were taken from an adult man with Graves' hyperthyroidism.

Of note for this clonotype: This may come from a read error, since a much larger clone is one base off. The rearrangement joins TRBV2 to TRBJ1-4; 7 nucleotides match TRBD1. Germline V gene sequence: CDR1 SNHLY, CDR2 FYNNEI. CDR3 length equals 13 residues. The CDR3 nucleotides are TGTGCCAGCGGTGAAGTCAGGGGGGGAAAACTGTTTTTT. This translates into CASGEVRGGKLFF.

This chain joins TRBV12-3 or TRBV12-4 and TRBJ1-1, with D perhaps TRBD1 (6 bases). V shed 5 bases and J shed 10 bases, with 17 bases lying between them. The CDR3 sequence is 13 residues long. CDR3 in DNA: TGTGCCAGCAGTCCTCGACAGGAGGACGGAGCTTTCTTT. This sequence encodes CASSPRQEDGAFF.

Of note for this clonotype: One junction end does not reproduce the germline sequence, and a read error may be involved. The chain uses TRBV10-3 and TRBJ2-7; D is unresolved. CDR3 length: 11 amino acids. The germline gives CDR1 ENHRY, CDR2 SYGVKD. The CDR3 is CASSYSTEQYF. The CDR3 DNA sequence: TGTGCCAGCAGTTACTCGACGGAGCAGTACTTC.

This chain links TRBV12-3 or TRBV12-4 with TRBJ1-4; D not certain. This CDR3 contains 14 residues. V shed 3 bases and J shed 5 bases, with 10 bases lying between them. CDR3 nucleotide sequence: TGTGCCAGCAGTTTCGATTCGGGAAATGAAAAACTGTTTTTT. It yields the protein CASSFDSGNEKLFF.

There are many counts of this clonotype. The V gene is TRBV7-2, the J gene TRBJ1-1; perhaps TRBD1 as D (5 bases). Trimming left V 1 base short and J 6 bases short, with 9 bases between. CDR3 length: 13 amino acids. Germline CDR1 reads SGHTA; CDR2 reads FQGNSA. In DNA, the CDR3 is TGTGCCAGCAGCTTAGTTCGGGGGGCTGAAGCTTTCTTT. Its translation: CASSLVRGAEAFF. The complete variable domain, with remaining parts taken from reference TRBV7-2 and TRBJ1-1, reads GAGVSQSPSNKVTEKGKDVELRCDPISGHTALYWYRQSLGQGLEFLIYFQGNSAPDKSGLPSDRFSAERTGGSVSTLTIQRTQQEDSAVYLCASSLVRGAEAFFGQGTRLTVV.

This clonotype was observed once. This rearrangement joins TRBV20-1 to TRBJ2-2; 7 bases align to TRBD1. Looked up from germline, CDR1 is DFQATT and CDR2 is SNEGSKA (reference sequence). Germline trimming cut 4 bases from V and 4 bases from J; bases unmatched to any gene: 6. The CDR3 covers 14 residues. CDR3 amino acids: CSAIDGTATGELFF. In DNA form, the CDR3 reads TGCAGTGCTATTGACGGGACAGCCACCGGGGAGCTGTTTTTT.

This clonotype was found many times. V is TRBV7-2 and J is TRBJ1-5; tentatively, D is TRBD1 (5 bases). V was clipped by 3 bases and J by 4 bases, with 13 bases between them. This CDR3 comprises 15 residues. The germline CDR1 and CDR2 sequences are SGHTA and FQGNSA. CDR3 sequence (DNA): TGTGCCAGCAGCTTGCGGCAGGGAGTAAATCAGCCCCAGCATTTT. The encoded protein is CASSLRQGVNQPQHF.

In DNA form, the CDR3 reads TGCGCCAGCAGCCAAGACAGGGTTCGGTATTCACCCCTCCACTTT. Translated: CASSQDRVRYSPLHF. The V call is TRBV4-3, the J call TRBJ1-6; perhaps TRBD1 as D (5 bases). Trimming left V 0 bases short and J 8 bases short, with 11 bases between. The CDR3 spans 15 residues. Germline CDR1 reads LGHNA; CDR2 reads YSLEER.

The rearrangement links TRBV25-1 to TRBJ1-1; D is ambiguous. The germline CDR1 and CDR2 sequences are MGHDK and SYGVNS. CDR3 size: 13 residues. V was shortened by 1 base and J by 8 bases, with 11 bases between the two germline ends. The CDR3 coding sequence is TGTGCCAGCAGTGAATTCCCGGCCACCGAAGCTTTCTTT. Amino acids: CASSEFPATEAFF.

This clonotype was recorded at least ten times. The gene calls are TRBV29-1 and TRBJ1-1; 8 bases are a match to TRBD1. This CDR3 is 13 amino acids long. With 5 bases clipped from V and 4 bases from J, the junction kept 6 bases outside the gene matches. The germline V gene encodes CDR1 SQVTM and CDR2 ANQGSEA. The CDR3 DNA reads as TGCAGCGTTCAACAGGGGGTGGGCACTGAAGCTTTCTTT. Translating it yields CSVQQGVGTEAFF. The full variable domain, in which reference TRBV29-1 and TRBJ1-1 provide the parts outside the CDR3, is SAVISQKPSRDICQRGTSLTIQCQVDSQVTMMFWYRQQPGQSLTLIATANQGSEATYESGFVIDKFPISRPNLTFSTLTVSNMSPEDSSIYLCSVQQGVGTEAFFGQGTRLTVV.

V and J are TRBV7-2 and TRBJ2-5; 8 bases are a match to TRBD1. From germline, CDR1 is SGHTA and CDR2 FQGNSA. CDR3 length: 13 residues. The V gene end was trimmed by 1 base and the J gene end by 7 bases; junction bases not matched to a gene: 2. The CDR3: CASSLVGTGTQYF. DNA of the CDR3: TGTGCCAGCAGCTTAGTGGGGACAGGGACCCAGTACTTC.

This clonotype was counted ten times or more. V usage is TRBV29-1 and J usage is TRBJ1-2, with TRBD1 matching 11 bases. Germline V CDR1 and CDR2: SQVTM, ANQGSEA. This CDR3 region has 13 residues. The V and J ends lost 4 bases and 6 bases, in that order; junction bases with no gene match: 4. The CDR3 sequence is CSVAGTGGNGYTF. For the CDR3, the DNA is TGCAGCGTTGCAGGGACAGGGGGAAATGGCTACACCTTC.

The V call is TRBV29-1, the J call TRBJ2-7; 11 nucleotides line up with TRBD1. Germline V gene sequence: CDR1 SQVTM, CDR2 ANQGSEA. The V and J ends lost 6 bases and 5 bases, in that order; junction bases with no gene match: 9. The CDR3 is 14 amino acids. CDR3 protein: CSVKPGQGGHEQYF. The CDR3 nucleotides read TGCAGCGTGAAACCGGGACAGGGGGGCCACGAGCAGTACTTC.